Listed below are T cell receptor beta chains from one sample, sequenced in a study of T cell repertoires in cytomegalovirus infection. TCRdb called the reads again in MiXCR, with one record for every CDR3 protein. The profile shows around 100,000 distinct CDR3 sequences, more than 20% of them singletons. Sequencing was performed on CD8+ T cells from PBMCs. These receptors originate from a human donor in good health (CMV status not recorded). Some clones in this sample may be carry-over from other donors' samples. CDR3s include the opening cysteine and the closing phenylalanine or tryptophan.

18 | TRBV7-6 | CASSLAEVAGGGTDTQYF
14 | TRBV28 | CASLLDRSSYEQYF
15 | TRBV6-5 | CASSYGTGVPGELFF
12 | TRBV7-8 | CASSLVSYEQYF
14 | TRBV6-6 | CAIEGGSGTDTQYF
14 | TRBV27 | CASGDRAGYGELFF
15 | TRBV6-4 | CASSDDAGTYNEQFF
13 | TRBV7-6 | CASSLASNTEAYF
15 | TRBV7-2 | CASSLSRTANYGYTF
13 | TRBV6-2/TRBV6-3 | CASSSTSGNTQYF
15 | TRBV27 | CASSLSRQGNRGYTF
13 | TRBV25-1 | CASSVRGGEKLFF
14 | TRBV15 | CATSYKRGPGELFF
17 | TRBV7-6 | CASSLNPAGGSTDTQYF
11 | TRBV27 | CASSPGTKAFF
15 | TRBV6-1 | CASSETDGDSNEQFF
15 | TRBV7-2 | CASSVLAASYNEQFF
20 | TRBV4-3 | CASSQELQVEGPTRKNIQYF
14 | TRBV12-3/TRBV12-4 | CASSLLTGRTEAFF
15 | TRBV12-3/TRBV12-4 | CASSLDGRRTDTQYF
14 | TRBV7-9 | CASTLGGARLEQYF
12 | TRBV20-1 | CSAGGPGETQYF
15 | TRBV4-1 | CASSQNGDSNQPQHF
16 | TRBV20-1 | CSARDPSGTLTYEQYF
14 | TRBV6-8 | CASSDRWSKSPLHF
15 | TRBV6-2/TRBV6-3 | CASSYVSGSCNEQFF
16 | TRBV6-5 | CASWGISNSSYNEQFF
13 | TRBV20-1 | CSARKPNTGELFF
14 | TRBV29-1 | CSARTDLNTGELFF
12 | TRBV10-2 | CASSEDLGELFF
14 | TRBV7-2 | CASSETGSVNTIYF
12 | TRBV29-1 | CSVVWGAFEQFF
16 | TRBV28 | CASSNRGRVPTDTQYF
17 | TRBV15 | CATSRDRVGEAHNEQFF
13 | TRBV19 | CASKEGRNQPQHF
16 | TRBV4-3 | CASSQDGAGIYNEQFF
15 | TRBV11-2 | CASSFPGQGSYEQYF
15 | TRBV28 | CASSFSLAGTGELFF
15 | TRBV7-9 | CASSLSQGAATEAFF
14 | TRBV28 | CASIQNGVSKKLFF